This T cell receptor beta chain was profiled in a study of cytomegalovirus exposure and HLA in healthy donors. Profiling relied on immunoSEQ multiplex PCR, and the TCRdb table lists in-frame clones only, not all of them. This sample has about 260,000 clones; 90% occur once, and the top ten carry approximately 3.1%. V lost 4 bases, J lost 0 bases, and 5 bases stayed unmatched. CDR3 size: 15 residues. Germline-derived CDR1 and CDR2 are SGDLS and YYNGEE. About this clone: Its specificity is unknown. Other DNA variants within this sample encode the same CDR3.

Broader study findings: Cytomegalovirus status, reportedly, was diagnosed with high specificity and sensitivity by the classifier.

Specimen: PBMCs. This clonotype was sampled from a woman aged 30 to 39 in good health and CMV-seronegative. This chain uses TRBV9 with TRBJ2-7; 9 bases are shared with TRBD2. The chain's CDR3 is CASSPGSGSSYEQYF. The CDR3 DNA reads TGTGCCAGCAGCCCAGGTAGCGGGAGCTCCTACGAGCAGTACTTC.